The 6 T cell receptor beta chains below were found in one sample sequenced in a study of CD8+CD57+ T cells in acquired aplastic anemia. Only patients with CD8+CD57+ cell expansion on flow cytometry were chosen for sequencing. Researchers used genomic DNA as the template to profile TCR beta VDJ and CDR3. One entry per CDR3 protein, called by TCRdb with MiXCR from the reads. This repertoire shows 160,000 or so distinct CDR3 sequences, 60% to 80% found once; its top ten account for 35% to 60%. The sequenced material came from sorted CD4+, CD8+, or CD8+CD57+ T cells (not recorded which) from PBMCs. All receptors come from a human donor with aplastic anemia.

As DNA, the CDR3 is TGCAGTGCTAGCAATACCGCCCGGCGCCCCTACGAGCAGTACTTC. It specifies CSASNTARRPYEQYF. The chain has TRBV20-1 and TRBJ2-7; D is unresolved. The V gene's germline CDR1 is DFQATT and CDR2 SNEGSKA (reference sequence). V lost 3 bases, J lost 2 bases, and 17 bases lay in between. CDR3 length: 15 residues.

This clonotype appeared a single time. This chain uses TRBV9 with TRBJ1-6, with unresolved D. The CDR3 runs 16 residues. Trimming shortened V by 0 bases and J by 0 bases, and 7 bases separated the two germline ends. Germline values: CDR1 SGDLS, CDR2 YYNGEE. The CDR3 spells CASSVGGSSYNSPLHF. The CDR3 nucleotides read TGTGCCAGCAGCGTAGGAGGAAGCTCCTATAATTCACCCCTCCACTTT.

The chain combines TRBV20-1 with TRBJ2-3; D not resolved. Trimming pared 4 bases from V and 4 bases from J, leaving 9 bases between. This CDR3 is 12 amino acids long. Germline V gene data show CDR1 as DFQATT and CDR2 as SNEGSKA (reference sequence). The CDR3 loop is CSATRMADTQYF. CDR3 sequence (DNA): TGCAGTGCTACAAGGATGGCAGATACGCAGTATTTT.

In this sample, this clonotype turned up many times. V is TRBV7-9 and J is TRBJ1-1, with a weak D call TRBD1 (5 bases). This CDR3 has 14 residues. V was trimmed by 1 base and J by 4 bases, leaving 10 bases between them. Germline values: CDR1 SEHNR, CDR2 FQNEAQ (reference sequence). The CDR3 DNA sequence: TGTGCCAGCAGCTTAGGGGGCGGAAGCACTGAAGCTTTCTTT. It codes for CASSLGGGSTEAFF.

This clonotype was seen only once. The CDR3 loop is CASSYTIRDTGELFF. For the CDR3, the DNA is TGTGCCAGCAGCTATACTATCAGGGACACCGGGGAGCTGTTTTTT. The chain uses TRBV5-4 and TRBJ2-2; maybe TRBD1 (5 bases). Germline V gene lookup returns CDR1 SGHNT and CDR2 YYREEE (reference sequence). Deletions cut 3 bases from V and 3 bases from J, with 12 bases between. The CDR3 length is 15 residues.

This clonotype was seen only a few times. This chain links TRBV7-3 with TRBJ2-7; 9 bases are shared with TRBD1. The germline CDR1 and CDR2 sequences are SGHTA and FQGTGA. This CDR3 spans 13 amino acids. V was pared by 4 bases and J by 6 bases, with 4 bases of the junction left unmatched. The CDR3 spells CASSSGQGREQYF. The DNA of the CDR3 is TGTGCCAGCAGCTCGGGACAGGGACGCGAGCAGTACTTC.